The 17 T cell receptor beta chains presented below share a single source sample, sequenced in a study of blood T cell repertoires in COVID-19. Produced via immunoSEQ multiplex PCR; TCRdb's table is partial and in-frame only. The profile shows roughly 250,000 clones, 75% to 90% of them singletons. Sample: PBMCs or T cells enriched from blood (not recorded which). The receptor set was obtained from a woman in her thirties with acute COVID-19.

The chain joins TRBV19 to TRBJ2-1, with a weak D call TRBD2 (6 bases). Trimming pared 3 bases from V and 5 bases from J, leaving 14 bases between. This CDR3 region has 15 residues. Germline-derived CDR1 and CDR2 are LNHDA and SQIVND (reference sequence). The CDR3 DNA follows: TGTGCCAGTAGTATCTTTAGCGGAGTAAACAATGAGCAGTTCTTC. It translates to CASSIFSGVNNEQFF. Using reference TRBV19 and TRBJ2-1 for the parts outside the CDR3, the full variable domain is DGGITQSPKYLFRKEGQNVTLSCEQNLNHDAMYWYRQDPGQGLRLIYYSQIVNDFQKGDIAEGYSVSREKKESFPLTVTSAQKNPTAFYLCASSIFSGVNNEQFFGPGTRLTVL.

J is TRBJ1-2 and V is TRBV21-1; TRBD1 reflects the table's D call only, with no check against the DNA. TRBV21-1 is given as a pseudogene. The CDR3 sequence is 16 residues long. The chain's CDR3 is CASSNPGTGASYGYTF. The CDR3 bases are TGTGCCAGCAGCAACCCGGGGACAGGGGCCAGTTATGGCTACACCTTC.

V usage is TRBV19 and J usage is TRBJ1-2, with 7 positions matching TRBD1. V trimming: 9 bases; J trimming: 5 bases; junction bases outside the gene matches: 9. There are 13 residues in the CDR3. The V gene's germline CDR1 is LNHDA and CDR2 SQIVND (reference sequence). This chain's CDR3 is CASHRQGSYGYTF. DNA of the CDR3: TGTGCCAGCCATAGACAGGGCTCGTATGGCTACACCTTC.

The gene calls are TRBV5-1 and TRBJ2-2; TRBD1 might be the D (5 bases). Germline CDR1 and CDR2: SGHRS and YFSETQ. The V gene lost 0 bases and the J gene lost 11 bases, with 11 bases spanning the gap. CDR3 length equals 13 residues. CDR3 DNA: TGCGCCAGCAGCTTGGATGGCAGGGTTGAGCTGTTTTTT. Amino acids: CASSLDGRVELFF.

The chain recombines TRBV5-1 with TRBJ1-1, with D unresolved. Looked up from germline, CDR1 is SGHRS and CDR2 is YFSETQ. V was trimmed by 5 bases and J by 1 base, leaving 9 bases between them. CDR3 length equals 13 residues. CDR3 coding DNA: TGCGCCAGCAGTATACAGCCGAACACTGAAGCTTTCTTT. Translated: CASSIQPNTEAFF.

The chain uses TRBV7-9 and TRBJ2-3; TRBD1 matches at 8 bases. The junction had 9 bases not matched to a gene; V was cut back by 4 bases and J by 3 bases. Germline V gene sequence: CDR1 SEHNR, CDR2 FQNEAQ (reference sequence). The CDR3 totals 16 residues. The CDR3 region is CASSSPSGGSTDTQYF. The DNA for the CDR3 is TGTGCCAGCAGCTCACCCTCAGGGGGCTCGACAGATACGCAGTATTTT.

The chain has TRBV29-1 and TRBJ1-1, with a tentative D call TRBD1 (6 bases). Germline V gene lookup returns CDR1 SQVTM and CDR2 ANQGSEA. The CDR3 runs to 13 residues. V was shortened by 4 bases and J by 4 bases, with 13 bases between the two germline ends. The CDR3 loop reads CSVVQGEGTEAFF. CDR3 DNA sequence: TGCAGCGTTGTACAGGGAGAGGGCACTGAAGCTTTCTTT.

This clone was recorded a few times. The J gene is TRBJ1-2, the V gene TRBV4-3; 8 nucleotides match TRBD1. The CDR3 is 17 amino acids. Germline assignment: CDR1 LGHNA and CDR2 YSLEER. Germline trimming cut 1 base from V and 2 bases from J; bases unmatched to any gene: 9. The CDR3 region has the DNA TGCGCCAGCAGCCAAGGGGACGTAGGGGACAGGAACTATGGCTACACCTTC. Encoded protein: CASSQGDVGDRNYGYTF.

The CDR3, as DNA: TGTGCCAGCTCTACCCAGGGCCGTTCCTACGAGCAGTACTTC. This codes for CASSTQGRSYEQYF. The V and J genes are TRBV16 and TRBJ2-7, with D possibly TRBD1 on 5 matching bases. The germline V gene has CDR1 KGHSY and CDR2 FQNENV. There are 14 residues in the CDR3. Trimming took off 8 bases at V and 1 base at J, with 15 bases between the two ends.

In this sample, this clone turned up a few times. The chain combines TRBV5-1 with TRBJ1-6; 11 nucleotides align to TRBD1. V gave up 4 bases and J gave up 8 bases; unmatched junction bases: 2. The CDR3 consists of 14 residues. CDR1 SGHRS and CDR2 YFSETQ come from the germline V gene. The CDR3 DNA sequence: TGCGCCAGCAGCCAGGGACAGGGGGATTCACCCCTCCACTTT. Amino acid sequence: CASSQGQGDSPLHF.

CDR3 nucleotides: TGTGCCAGCAGTGAAGACGGCGGGGGCGGGAGAGATACGCAGTATTTT. This sequence encodes CASSEDGGGGRDTQYF. The rearrangement links TRBV2 to TRBJ2-3; D is possibly TRBD2 (7 bases). Between the trimmed V and J ends, which lost 1 base and 5 bases, there was a span of 16 bases. The length of the CDR3 is 16 residues. CDR1 is SNHLY and CDR2 is FYNNEI in the germline V gene.

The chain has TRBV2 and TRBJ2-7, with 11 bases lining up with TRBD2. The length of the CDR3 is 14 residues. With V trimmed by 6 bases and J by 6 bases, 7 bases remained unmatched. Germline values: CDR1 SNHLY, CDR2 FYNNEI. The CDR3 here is CASRYSGGAREQYF. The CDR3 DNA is TGTGCCAGCAGATATAGCGGGGGGGCCCGCGAGCAGTACTTC.

As DNA, the CDR3 is TGTGCTAGTGGTTTGGGACTAGCGGCCGGGGAGCTGTTTTTT. Protein sequence: CASGLGLAAGELFF. This chain links TRBV12-5 with TRBJ2-2, with 9 bases lining up with TRBD2. The CDR3 sequence is 14 residues long. V was clipped by 1 base and J by 6 bases; unmatched bases: 0. The germline gives CDR1 LGHNT, CDR2 FRNRAP.

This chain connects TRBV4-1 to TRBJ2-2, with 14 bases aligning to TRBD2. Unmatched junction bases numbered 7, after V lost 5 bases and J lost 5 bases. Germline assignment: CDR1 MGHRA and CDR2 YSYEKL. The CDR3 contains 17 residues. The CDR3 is CASSSGTSGGVTGELFF. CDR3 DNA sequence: TGCGCCAGCAGCTCCGGGACTAGCGGGGGAGTAACCGGGGAGCTGTTTTTT.

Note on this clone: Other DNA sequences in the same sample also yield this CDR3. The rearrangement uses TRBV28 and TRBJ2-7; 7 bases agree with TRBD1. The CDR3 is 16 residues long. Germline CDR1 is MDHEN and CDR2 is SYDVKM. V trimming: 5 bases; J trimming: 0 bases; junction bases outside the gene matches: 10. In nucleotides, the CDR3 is TGTGCCAGCAGTATACCGGGACAGCCCTTCTCCTACGAGCAGTACTTC. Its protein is CASSIPGQPFSYEQYF.

The CDR3 DNA is TGTGCCACCTCGGGGGGCTGGACCGGGGAGCTGTTTTTT. Translated, it gives CATSGGWTGELFF. V is TRBV15 and J is TRBJ2-2, with a possible D match to TRBD2 (7 bases). Germline V gene data show CDR1 as LNHNV and CDR2 as YYDKDF (reference sequence). The CDR3 covers 13 residues. Trimming removed 8 bases at V and 5 bases at J, with 12 bases between.

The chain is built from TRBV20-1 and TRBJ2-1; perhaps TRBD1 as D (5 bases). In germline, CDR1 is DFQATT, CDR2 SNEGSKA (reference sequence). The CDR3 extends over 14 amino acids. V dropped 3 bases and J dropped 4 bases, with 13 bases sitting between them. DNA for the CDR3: TGCAGTGCTAGTACCTTTAGGGGTTACAATGAGCAGTTCTTC. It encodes CSASTFRGYNEQFF.